The rows below give T cell receptor beta chains drawn from one sample of a study of blood T cells in healthy people across ages. MiXCR, applied by TCRdb to the 5' RACE reads, yields one record per CDR3 protein. The sample contains 1.5 million to 2 million distinct CDR3 sequences, roughly 52% of which appear only once. The specimen was blood. Receptors originate from a woman aged 35 to 49 in good health. CDR3s include the opening cysteine and the closing phenylalanine or tryptophan. D genes are given only for firm matches. The listing skips clone size in some rows; elsewhere it reads once, few, many or a size class.

clone_size: NA; d_call: NA; v_call: TRBV2; j_call: TRBJ1-1; cdr3_nt: TGTGCCAGCAGCGTCGAGGGGGGGATGAACACTGAAGCTTTCTTT; cdr3_aa: CASSVEGGMNTEAFF
clone_size: NA; d_call: NA; v_call: TRBV15; j_call: TRBJ2-4; cdr3_nt: TGTGCCACCAGCAGAGATCTAGGGGACATTCAGTACTTC; cdr3_aa: CATSRDLGDIQYF
clone_size: few; d_call: NA; v_call: TRBV6-1; j_call: TRBJ2-7; cdr3_nt: TGTGCCAGCAGGCAGTACGAGCAGTACTTC; cdr3_aa: CASRQYEQYF
clone_size: NA; d_call: TRBD2; v_call: TRBV7-2; j_call: TRBJ2-3; cdr3_nt: TGTGCCAGCAGCTTCACTAGCGGGGGAAGCACAGATACGCAGTATTTT; cdr3_aa: CASSFTSGGSTDTQYF
clone_size: NA; d_call: NA; v_call: TRBV20-1; j_call: TRBJ2-1; cdr3_nt: TGCAGTGCTAGAGGATTGGGACCCCCGGGCCAGGGCTCCTACAATGAGCAGTTCTTC; cdr3_aa: CSARGLGPPGQGSYNEQFF
clone_size: NA; d_call: NA; v_call: TRBV27; j_call: TRBJ1-2; cdr3_nt: TGTGCCAGCAGTTTAAGTTGGGTTGCGATTACTAACTATGGCTACACCTTC; cdr3_aa: CASSLSWVAITNYGYTF
clone_size: NA; d_call: NA; v_call: TRBV28; j_call: TRBJ2-5; cdr3_nt: TGTGCCAGCGGCATTAGCCCCCAAGAGACCCAGTACTTC; cdr3_aa: CASGISPQETQYF
clone_size: NA; d_call: TRBD2; v_call: TRBV5-1; j_call: TRBJ2-1; cdr3_nt: TGCGCCAGCAGCTTGTTAAGTAGCGGGGGCCTCTACAATGAGCAGTTCTTC; cdr3_aa: CASSLLSSGGLYNEQFF
clone_size: few; d_call: NA; v_call: TRBV12-3/TRBV12-4; j_call: TRBJ1-1; cdr3_nt: TGTGCCAGCAGTTTAGCCCGCTTCAGGGGCGGGGGCACTGAAGCTTTCTTT; cdr3_aa: CASSLARFRGGGTEAFF
clone_size: few; d_call: TRBD2; v_call: TRBV20-1; j_call: TRBJ2-5; cdr3_nt: TGCAGTGCCACCAGCGGGGAAGAGACCCAGTACTTC; cdr3_aa: CSATSGEETQYF
clone_size: NA; d_call: NA; v_call: TRBV7-2; j_call: TRBJ2-7; cdr3_nt: TGTGCCAGCAGCAACCGCGGGGCCTACGAGCAGTACTTC; cdr3_aa: CASSNRGAYEQYF
clone_size: NA; d_call: NA; v_call: TRBV7-8; j_call: TRBJ2-6; cdr3_nt: TGTGCCAGCAGCTCCCGTACGATGGCCCAAACCTTCTCTGGGGCCAACGTCCTGACTTTC; cdr3_aa: CASSSRTMAQTFSGANVLTF
clone_size: few; d_call: TRBD2; v_call: TRBV29-1; j_call: TRBJ2-1; cdr3_nt: TGCAGCGTTGAGCGGGGGGCAGGCTACAATGAGCAGTTCTTC; cdr3_aa: CSVERGAGYNEQFF
clone_size: NA; d_call: NA; v_call: TRBV20-1; j_call: TRBJ2-5; cdr3_nt: TGCAGTAGAGAGCTAGGGGATGAGGCGGAGACCCAGTACTTC; cdr3_aa: CSRELGDEAETQYF
clone_size: NA; d_call: TRBD2; v_call: TRBV7-2; j_call: TRBJ2-5; cdr3_nt: TGTGCCAGCAGCTCCGCCGGGACTAGCTTAGGGGCGACCCAGTACTTC; cdr3_aa: CASSSAGTSLGATQYF
clone_size: NA; d_call: NA; v_call: TRBV27; j_call: TRBJ1-2; cdr3_nt: TGTGCCAGCAGTTTATTAGGAACCAACGGCTACACCTTC; cdr3_aa: CASSLLGTNGYTF
clone_size: few; d_call: TRBD1; v_call: TRBV6-5; j_call: TRBJ2-7; cdr3_nt: TGTGCCAGCAGTTACTCGGCCAGGGGGTTCGACGAGCAGTACTTC; cdr3_aa: CASSYSARGFDEQYF
clone_size: NA; d_call: NA; v_call: TRBV10-3; j_call: TRBJ1-4; cdr3_nt: TGTGCCATCAGCGGGGAAGCCGTAGATGAAAAACTGTTTTTT; cdr3_aa: CAISGEAVDEKLFF
clone_size: few; d_call: NA; v_call: TRBV7-2; j_call: TRBJ1-2; cdr3_nt: TGTGCCAGCAGCCGAGGCCGCTGGGATGGCTACACCTTC; cdr3_aa: CASSRGRWDGYTF
clone_size: NA; d_call: NA; v_call: TRBV4-2; j_call: TRBJ2-4; cdr3_nt: TGTGCCAGCAGCCAAGACAGGAGGGGGCTAGCCAAAAGCATTCAGTACTTC; cdr3_aa: CASSQDRRGLAKSIQYF
clone_size: NA; d_call: TRBD1; v_call: TRBV7-2; j_call: TRBJ2-1; cdr3_nt: TGTGCCAGCAGCCCTCACCTGACAGGGGCGTCCTACAATGAGCAGTTCTTC; cdr3_aa: CASSPHLTGASYNEQFF
clone_size: NA; d_call: TRBD2; v_call: TRBV7-2; j_call: TRBJ2-7; cdr3_nt: TGTGCCGGCAGCCTGGGACTAGCGACCACCTACGAGCAGTACTTC; cdr3_aa: CAGSLGLATTYEQYF
clone_size: NA; d_call: TRBD1; v_call: TRBV7-6; j_call: TRBJ2-5; cdr3_nt: TGTGCCAGCAGCTATCCCACCGGGACAGGGGGGGAGACCCAGTACTTC; cdr3_aa: CASSYPTGTGGETQYF
clone_size: NA; d_call: TRBD2; v_call: TRBV5-1; j_call: TRBJ2-7; cdr3_nt: TGCGCCAGCAGCTCGGCCCCCGGACTAGCAGGGTTTGAAACGAAGTACTTC; cdr3_aa: CASSSAPGLAGFETKYF
clone_size: NA; d_call: TRBD2; v_call: TRBV11-2; j_call: TRBJ2-6; cdr3_nt: TGTGCCAGCAGCTACTATGGACTAGCGGGGCTGACTAGCTCTGGGGCCAACGTCCTGACTTTC; cdr3_aa: CASSYYGLAGLTSSGANVLTF
clone_size: few; d_call: TRBD1; v_call: TRBV2; j_call: TRBJ2-5; cdr3_nt: TGTGCCAGCACCCGGATGGGGACAGGGGGCCGAGAGACCCAGTACTTC; cdr3_aa: CASTRMGTGGRETQYF
clone_size: few; d_call: NA; v_call: TRBV10-3; j_call: TRBJ1-6; cdr3_nt: TGTGCCATCAGTGAGTCGCCCAGTAATTCACCCCTCCACTTT; cdr3_aa: CAISESPSNSPLHF
clone_size: few; d_call: NA; v_call: TRBV20-1; j_call: TRBJ2-7; cdr3_nt: TGCAGTGCTAGAGTTTTGTACGAGCAGTACTTC; cdr3_aa: CSARVLYEQYF
clone_size: few; d_call: NA; v_call: TRBV14; j_call: TRBJ1-2; cdr3_nt: TGTGCCAGCAGCCAAGCAGGGAGGTGGGACTATGGCTACACCTTC; cdr3_aa: CASSQAGRWDYGYTF
clone_size: NA; d_call: NA; v_call: TRBV4-1; j_call: TRBJ2-7; cdr3_nt: TGCGCCAGCAGCCAAGTCGAGTTAAGCTGCTACGAGCAGTACTTC; cdr3_aa: CASSQVELSCYEQYF
clone_size: NA; d_call: TRBD2; v_call: TRBV3-1; j_call: TRBJ2-3; cdr3_nt: TGTGCCAGCAGCCATACCCGACTAGCATCAGATACGCAGTATTTT; cdr3_aa: CASSHTRLASDTQYF
clone_size: NA; d_call: TRBD1; v_call: TRBV4-2; j_call: TRBJ2-5; cdr3_nt: TGTGCCAGCAGCCAATCCAGGGGGCTGGAGACCCAGTACTTC; cdr3_aa: CASSQSRGLETQYF
clone_size: NA; d_call: NA; v_call: TRBV7-7; j_call: TRBJ2-5; cdr3_nt: TGTGCTAGCAGCCCGAGGAGGGGGGGAGAAGAGACCCAGTACTTC; cdr3_aa: CASSPRRGGEETQYF
clone_size: NA; d_call: TRBD1; v_call: TRBV19; j_call: TRBJ2-1; cdr3_nt: TGTGCCAGTAGTTTCTTGGGACAGGGGTTTAATGAGCAGTTCTTC; cdr3_aa: CASSFLGQGFNEQFF
clone_size: once; d_call: NA; v_call: TRBV6-6; j_call: TRBJ1-2; cdr3_nt: TGTGCCAGCAGTTACGGGATGAGCCCCTACACCTTC; cdr3_aa: CASSYGMSPYTF
clone_size: NA; d_call: NA; v_call: TRBV9; j_call: TRBJ2-1; cdr3_nt: TGTGCCAGCAGCGTAACGATTCGGGGCCCGTACAATGAGCAGTTCTTC; cdr3_aa: CASSVTIRGPYNEQFF
clone_size: NA; d_call: TRBD2; v_call: TRBV20-1; j_call: TRBJ2-5; cdr3_nt: TGCAGTGCTAGGGCGGGACTAGAGAGGTCGTACTTC; cdr3_aa: CSARAGLERSYF
clone_size: many; d_call: NA; v_call: TRBV12-3/TRBV12-4; j_call: TRBJ1-2; cdr3_nt: TGTGCCAGCAGTCCGGGGACCAGTGGCTACACCTTC; cdr3_aa: CASSPGTSGYTF
clone_size: NA; d_call: TRBD1; v_call: TRBV9; j_call: TRBJ2-1; cdr3_nt: TGTGCCAGCGGAAGAGAGGACAGGTCCGATGAGCAGTTCTTC; cdr3_aa: CASGREDRSDEQFF
clone_size: NA; d_call: TRBD2; v_call: TRBV6-2/TRBV6-3; j_call: TRBJ2-1; cdr3_nt: TGTGCCAGCAGTTACACCACAGGGCGAGGACTAGCGGGAACCCATGAGCAGTTCTTC; cdr3_aa: CASSYTTGRGLAGTHEQFF
clone_size: NA; d_call: TRBD2; v_call: TRBV20-1; j_call: TRBJ2-3; cdr3_nt: TGCAGTGCTCCTTTGAGTCTAGCGGGGAGCACAGATACGCAGTATTTT; cdr3_aa: CSAPLSLAGSTDTQYF
clone_size: NA; d_call: NA; v_call: TRBV7-9; j_call: TRBJ2-7; cdr3_nt: TGTGCCAGCAGCCGCCACACAGCCGAGCAGTACTTC; cdr3_aa: CASSRHTAEQYF
clone_size: once; d_call: NA; v_call: TRBV6-5; j_call: TRBJ1-5; cdr3_nt: TGTGCCAGCAGTTACGCGGGGGAAGGCAGGCAGCCCCAGCATTTT; cdr3_aa: CASSYAGEGRQPQHF
clone_size: NA; d_call: TRBD1; v_call: TRBV28; j_call: TRBJ2-1; cdr3_nt: TGTGCCAGCAGTATCCTTCAGGGGGCGTCCTACAATGAGCAGTTCTTC; cdr3_aa: CASSILQGASYNEQFF
clone_size: few; d_call: TRBD1; v_call: TRBV28; j_call: TRBJ2-7; cdr3_nt: TGTGCCAGCGCCATCGGACAGGGCGCCTACGAGCAGTACTTC; cdr3_aa: CASAIGQGAYEQYF
clone_size: few; d_call: NA; v_call: TRBV20-1; j_call: TRBJ2-5; cdr3_nt: TGCAGTGCTGGCCTCGGCATCCGAGAGACCCAGTACTTC; cdr3_aa: CSAGLGIRETQYF
clone_size: few; d_call: TRBD2; v_call: TRBV20-1; j_call: TRBJ2-1; cdr3_nt: TGCAGTGCTAGAGCCCCGGGGGGGCTACCTGAGCAGTTCTTC; cdr3_aa: CSARAPGGLPEQFF
clone_size: NA; d_call: TRBD2; v_call: TRBV5-6; j_call: TRBJ2-5; cdr3_nt: TGTGCCAGCAGCTTGGGACCCAGGGAGGGGAATGAGCAGTACTTC; cdr3_aa: CASSLGPREGNEQYF
clone_size: NA; d_call: TRBD1; v_call: TRBV2; j_call: TRBJ2-1; cdr3_nt: TGTGCCAGCAGCGGGATGACAGGGAATGAGCAGTTCTTC; cdr3_aa: CASSGMTGNEQFF
clone_size: NA; d_call: TRBD1; v_call: TRBV4-3; j_call: TRBJ1-4; cdr3_nt: TGCGCCAGCAGCCAAGGCCGGGACAGGTTTAATGAAAAGCTGTTTTTT; cdr3_aa: CASSQGRDRFNEKLFF
clone_size: NA; d_call: NA; v_call: TRBV2; j_call: TRBJ2-5; cdr3_nt: TGTGCCAGCAGTGAAAGAGGGGCCCAGTACTTC; cdr3_aa: CASSERGAQYF
clone_size: NA; d_call: NA; v_call: TRBV3-1; j_call: TRBJ1-1; cdr3_nt: TGTGCCAGCAGCCAAGATCAGGGACTCTTAACTGAAGCTTTCTTT; cdr3_aa: CASSQDQGLLTEAFF